This T cell receptor (beta chain) was sequenced in a study of blood T cells in healthy people across ages. Study observations and caveats: It was the long-lived donors that had more naive CD4+ cells and higher diversity than aged donors.

Combining a sample-barcoded 5' primer with a J-beta primer mix, a second PCR ran for 7 to 11 cycles. TCRdb called the 5' RACE reads again in MiXCR, with one record for every CDR3 protein. The repertoire consists of about 830,000 distinct CDR3 sequences, with 58% occurring once and the leading ten covering about 20%. The sample holds a few counts of this clonotype. Its antigen is undetermined. The length of the CDR3 is 13 residues. From germline, CDR1 is MNHEY and CDR2 SMNVEV (reference sequence). Unmatched junction bases numbered 1, after V lost 3 bases and J lost 5 bases. Sequencing was performed on blood. The TCR originated in a man younger than 45 in good health. The V call is TRBV27, the J call TRBJ1-5; 7 nucleotides align to TRBD1. The CDR3 sequence is CASSFQGDQPQHF. The CDR3 DNA follows: TGTGCCAGCAGTTTCCAGGGGGATCAGCCCCAGCATTTT.